This T cell receptor beta chain was identified during a study of blood T cell repertoires in COVID-19. In the study overall: The United States, Italy and Spain supplied acute and convalescent COVID-19 samples.

Researchers sorted participants into cohorts using their self-reported clinical history. Exposed enrollees encountered a COVID-19 case at some point within 2 weeks before study entry. Study processing details: Estimated nucleated cell counts came from reference gene primer amplification. The repertoire was sequenced with immunoSEQ multiplex PCR; TCRdb's copy has only in-frame clones and lacks some. V and J calls and clone size are copied from that table; D and trimming were computed from the DNA. The sample holds about 200,000 clones, 80% to 90% seen once. Germline CDR1 LNHDA, CDR2 SQIVND (reference sequence). V lost 7 bases, J lost 8 bases, and 12 bases lay in between. The CDR3 loop spans 12 amino acids.

This chain connects TRBV19 to TRBJ1-5; possible D gene TRBD1, 5 bases. The source material was PBMCs or T cells enriched from blood (not recorded which). This TCR came from a woman in her 30s who had been exposed to COVID-19. The CDR3 here is CASTGGGEPQHF. Written as DNA, the CDR3 is TGTGCCAGTACGGGGGGGGGAGAGCCCCAGCATTTT.